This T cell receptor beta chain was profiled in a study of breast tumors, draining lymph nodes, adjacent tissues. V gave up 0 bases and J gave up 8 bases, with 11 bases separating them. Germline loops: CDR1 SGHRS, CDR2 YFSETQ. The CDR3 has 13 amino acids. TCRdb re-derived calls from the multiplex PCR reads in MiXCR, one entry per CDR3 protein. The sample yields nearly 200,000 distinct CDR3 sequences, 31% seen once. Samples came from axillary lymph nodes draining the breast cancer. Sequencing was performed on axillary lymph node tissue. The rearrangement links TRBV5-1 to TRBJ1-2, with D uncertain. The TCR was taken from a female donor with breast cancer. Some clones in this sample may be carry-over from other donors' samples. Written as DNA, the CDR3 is TGCGCCAGCAGCTTGGGGGCCACGGGAGGCTACACCTTC. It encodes CASSLGATGGYTF.